A selection of T cell receptor beta chains follows, all from one sample in a study of beta chain features in type 1 diabetes. The table came from immunoSEQ multiplex PCR; TCRdb's copy has only in-frame clones and leaves some out. The sample lists roughly 150,000 clones; approximately 8% were seen once. The sequencing sample was made of central memory CD4+ T cells from blood. The source is a young man with type 1 diabetes. Each CDR3 is given with its conserved first and last residue. D genes are given only for firm matches. Clone size, where shown, is once, few, many, or a class for clones that have expanded.

j_call v_call d_call clone_size cdr3_aa cdr3_nt
TRBJ2-3 TRBV7-2 TRBD1 NA CASSKQGAGTDTQYF TGTGCCAGCAGCAAACAGGGGGCTGGCACAGATACGCAGTATTTT
TRBJ2-7 TRBV2 TRBD2 few CASSARPFTSGGAGEQYF TGTGCCAGCAGCGCAAGACCCTTTACTAGCGGGGGGGCAGGCGAGCAGTACTTC
TRBJ2-1 TRBV28 TRBD2 NA CASSFLRERRNEQFF TGTGCCAGCAGTTTCTTGCGGGAGCGGAGGAATGAGCAGTTCTTC
TRBJ2-5 TRBV14 NA few CASSPGAPGETQYF TGTGCCAGCAGCCCAGGGGCGCCGGGAGAGACCCAGTACTTC
TRBJ1-1 TRBV4-2 NA NA CASSQDGQGEAFF TGTGCCAGCAGCCAAGATGGCCAGGGTGAAGCTTTCTTT
TRBJ1-6 TRBV18 TRBD1 few CASSSGTGGHNSPLHF TGTGCCAGCTCAAGCGGGACAGGGGGCCATAATTCACCCCTCCACTTT
TRBJ1-2 TRBV6-1 TRBD1 NA CASRRGTGNYGYTF TGTGCCAGCAGGAGGGGGACAGGGAACTATGGCTACACCTTC
TRBJ2-1 TRBV9 NA NA CASSVTALYNEQFF TGTGCCAGCAGCGTAACAGCACTCTACAATGAGCAGTTCTTC
TRBJ1-2 TRBV9 NA few CASSVGPEDYGYTF TGTGCCAGCAGCGTAGGACCTGAGGACTATGGCTACACCTTC
TRBJ2-5 TRBV5-4 TRBD1 NA CASSFYRGVQETQYF TGTGCCAGCAGCTTTTACAGGGGAGTACAAGAGACCCAGTACTTC